Shown below are 26 T cell receptor beta chains from a single sample sequenced in a study of blood T cell repertoires in COVID-19. TCRdb's copy holds only in-frame clones and misses some; the assay was immunoSEQ multiplex PCR. The data show fewer than 150,000 clones, about four fifths seen once. The sequenced sample was PBMCs or T cells enriched from blood (not recorded which). All receptors derive from a man between 25 and 39 years old who had recovered from COVID-19.

The chain recombines TRBV12-3 or TRBV12-4 with TRBJ2-7; possibly TRBD1 for D (6 bases). This CDR3 has 12 amino acids. Trimming left V 0 bases short and J 6 bases short, with 6 bases between. The CDR3 bases are TGTGCCAGCAGTTTAGCAGGGGGCGAGCAGTACGTC. Its protein product is CASSLAGGEQYV.

This rearrangement joins TRBV24-1 to TRBJ2-3, with D unclear. V lost 4 bases and J 3 bases, leaving 4 bases between the germline ends. CDR1 and CDR2 (germline): KGHDR, SFDVKD. The CDR3 is made up of 12 amino acids. The CDR3 spells CATSDQTDTQYF. The CDR3 nucleotides are TGTGCCACCAGTGACCAGACAGATACGCAGTATTTT.

The CDR3 DNA reads as TGTGCCAGTAGTATTACAGGGGGGTACGGGGCCCAGCATTTT. As protein: CASSITGGYGAQHF. This sequence joins TRBV19 and TRBJ1-5; 8 bases align to TRBD1. There are 14 residues in the CDR3. Unmatched junction bases numbered 9, after V lost 3 bases and J lost 11 bases. Germline V gene data show CDR1 as LNHDA and CDR2 as SQIVND (reference sequence).

This chain connects TRBV6-5 to TRBJ2-7, with TRBD2 matching over 7 bases. V dropped 0 bases and J dropped 6; count of bases not matched to a gene: 5. The CDR3 totals 14 residues. Per the germline V gene, CDR1 is MNHEY and CDR2 is SVGAGI. This CDR3 is CASSYSSGISEQYF. In DNA, the CDR3 is TGTGCCAGCAGTTACTCGAGCGGGATTTCCGAGCAGTACTTC.

The chain has TRBV6-5 and TRBJ2-3, with 14 bases lining up with TRBD2. This CDR3 has 15 amino acids. Losses at the gene ends were 4 bases for V and 12 bases for J; bases not matched to a gene: 9. The germline V gene has CDR1 MNHEY and CDR2 SVGAGI. The CDR3 coding sequence is TGTGCCAGCAGTTCTCCCGGGACTAGCGGGGGACGACAGTATTTT. It encodes CASSSPGTSGGRQYF.

V is TRBV20-1 and J is TRBJ1-2, with unresolved D. V was shortened by 3 bases and J by 4 bases, with 12 bases between the two germline ends. CDR3 length equals 13 residues. The germline CDR1 and CDR2 sequences are DFQATT and SNEGSKA (reference sequence). For the CDR3, the DNA is TGCAGTGCTAGTCCGGGAGATCGCTATGGCTACACCTTC. Amino acid sequence: CSASPGDRYGYTF.

Of note for this clone: Without the conserved terminal phenylalanine or tryptophan, this CDR3 likely stems from a read error. The limits of the CDR3 on the DNA are not certain, so only TCRdb's listed CDR3 is given. The chain links TRBV24-1 to TRBJ1-2. The germline CDR1 and CDR2 sequences are KGHDR and SFDVKD. The CDR3 region is 9 residues in length, termini included. The CDR3 sequence: CATSDLRES.

There are a few counts of this clone. V usage is TRBV5-4 and J usage is TRBJ1-2, with TRBD1 identical over 10 bases. The V segment lost 4 bases and the J segment 7 bases; nucleotides outside the gene matches: 7. CDR1 and CDR2 (germline): SGHNT, YYREEE (reference sequence). The CDR3 sequence is 14 residues long. The CDR3 sequence is CASSNDRGRGGYTF. In DNA, the CDR3 is TGTGCCAGCAGCAATGACAGGGGGCGAGGTGGCTACACCTTC.

The chain joins TRBV4-1 to TRBJ1-5; 7 bases are a match to TRBD1. This CDR3 has 15 amino acids. Germline trimming cut 1 base from V and 2 bases from J; bases unmatched to any gene: 2. Germline CDR1 and CDR2: MGHRA and YSYEKL. The CDR3 protein is CASSQVTGGNQPQHF. CDR3 nucleotides: TGCGCCAGCAGCCAAGTCACAGGGGGCAATCAGCCCCAGCATTTT.

V is TRBV7-2 and J is TRBJ1-3; D is undetermined. Germline values: CDR1 SGHTA, CDR2 FQGNSA. This CDR3 region has 14 residues. Trimming removed 5 bases from V and 0 bases from J, with 8 bases in between. In DNA form, the CDR3 reads TGTGCCAGCAGCCCCGTGAGCTCTGGAAACACCATATATTTT. Protein product: CASSPVSSGNTIYF.

The chain joins TRBV7-9 to TRBJ2-2; D uncertain. The CDR3 covers 13 residues. Trimming took off 3 bases at V and 7 bases at J, with 9 bases between the two ends. Germline loops: CDR1 SEHNR, CDR2 FQNEAQ (reference sequence). The CDR3 nucleotides are TGTGCCAGCAGCTTTACGGTTGGCGGGGAGCTGTTTTTT. This gives the protein CASSFTVGGELFF.

Remarks on this clone: Other DNA sequences from this sample encode an identical CDR3 as well. V and J are TRBV18 and TRBJ1-2; TRBD1 matches at 7 bases. Germline V gene data show CDR1 as KGHSH and CDR2 as LQKENI. The CDR3 spans 14 residues. V dropped 6 bases and J dropped 7; count of bases not matched to a gene: 11. The CDR3 region has the DNA TGTGCCAGCTCCCCTAGGCAGGGGGAGGTTGGCTACACCTTC. Amino acid sequence: CASSPRQGEVGYTF.

In its sample, this clone was seen once. The chain employs TRBV25-1 and TRBJ2-2; 7 bases are shared with TRBD2. This CDR3 is 14 amino acids long. The J segment lost 4 bases and the V segment lost 6 bases, leaving 5 bases of the junction unmatched. The V gene's germline CDR1 is MGHDK and CDR2 SYGVNS. The CDR3 coding sequence is TGTGCCAGCAGCAAGTCGGGGGGCACCGGGGAGCTGTTTTTT. It is translated as CASSKSGGTGELFF.

This rearrangement joins TRBV4-1 to TRBJ2-1; D might be TRBD1 (5 bases). The germline V gene has CDR1 MGHRA and CDR2 YSYEKL. The CDR3 runs 13 residues. Trimming took 3 bases from V and 8 from J, leaving 11 bases between them. CDR3 nucleotides: TGCGCCAGCAGCCACCTCAGGGAACATGAGCAGTTCTTC. Protein: CASSHLREHEQFF.

The V gene is TRBV4-2, the J gene TRBJ2-3, with TRBD2 identical over 12 bases. This CDR3 has 21 amino acids. The V segment lost 0 bases and the J segment 0 bases; nucleotides outside the gene matches: 13. The germline V gene has CDR1 LGHNA and CDR2 YNFKEQ. CDR3 protein: CASSQDRPSGRAGASTDTQYF. CDR3 DNA: TGTGCCAGCAGCCAAGATCGACCTAGCGGGAGGGCTGGAGCTAGCACAGATACGCAGTATTTT.

V is TRBV9 and J is TRBJ1-6; D uncertain. The germline V and J ends were trimmed by 2 bases and 6 bases, with 9 bases remaining between them. Germline V gives CDR1 SGDLS, CDR2 YYNGEE. This CDR3 is built from 14 residues. The DNA for the CDR3 is TGTGCCAGCAGCGTTATAAGCACTAATTCACCCCTCCACTTT. It specifies CASSVISTNSPLHF.

V and J are TRBV7-2 and TRBJ1-3; no definite D call. Trimming removed 4 bases at V and 0 bases at J, with 13 bases between. The CDR3 contains 16 residues. Germline V gives CDR1 SGHTA, CDR2 FQGNSA. CDR3 amino acids: CASSSGGASSGNTIYF. CDR3 sequence (DNA): TGTGCCAGCAGCTCCGGTGGTGCTAGCTCTGGAAACACCATATATTTT.

The V and J genes are TRBV5-1 and TRBJ2-2, with TRBD1 matching over 8 bases. From germline, CDR1 is SGHRS and CDR2 YFSETQ. V shed 4 bases and J 4 bases; nucleotides not matched to a gene: 9. The CDR3 is 16 amino acids. CDR3 nucleotides: TGCGCCAGCAGCGATGACGACAGGGGCTTCACCGGGGAGCTGTTTTTT. Translating gives CASSDDDRGFTGELFF.

The chain couples TRBV5-1 to TRBJ2-3; 9 bases map to TRBD1. V lost 3 bases to trimming and J lost 3 bases; unmatched junction nucleotides: 8. The germline CDR1 and CDR2 sequences are SGHRS and YFSETQ. This CDR3 is built from 16 residues. The chain's CDR3 is CASSWTGQGVTDTQYF. CDR3 nucleotide sequence: TGCGCCAGCAGCTGGACGGGACAGGGTGTAACAGATACGCAGTATTTT.

J is TRBJ1-5 and V is TRBV2; a weak D match, TRBD1 (6 bases). The CDR3 covers 15 residues. The V and J ends lost 5 bases and 0 bases respectively, with 11 bases between them. Germline V CDR1 and CDR2: SNHLY, FYNNEI. CDR3: CASSTGTNSNQPQHF. The DNA of the CDR3 is TGTGCCAGCAGTACCGGGACAAATAGCAATCAGCCCCAGCATTTT.

CDR3 amino acids: CASSEGGPGIQPQHF. The CDR3 DNA reads TGTGCCAGCAGTGAAGGGGGGCCAGGGATTCAGCCCCAGCATTTT. The chain employs TRBV2 and TRBJ1-5, with TRBD1 as a possible D gene (6 bases). The CDR3 loop spans 15 amino acids. Deletions cut 1 base from V and 6 bases from J, with 13 bases between. Germline CDR1 and CDR2: SNHLY and FYNNEI.

V usage is TRBV18 and J usage is TRBJ2-3; 8 bases map to TRBD1. The V and J ends lost 3 bases and 3 bases, in that order; junction bases with no gene match: 8. The length of the CDR3 is 16 residues. Germline values: CDR1 KGHSH, CDR2 LQKENI. The chain's CDR3 is CASSPTGGSGTDTQYF. Here the CDR3 DNA reads TGTGCCAGCTCACCTACAGGGGGAAGTGGTACAGATACGCAGTATTTT.

The chain uses TRBV21-1 and TRBJ2-2; the D call of TRBD1 is as the table states it, not checked on the DNA. TRBV21-1 is a documented pseudogene. The CDR3 contains 16 residues. CDR3 protein: CASSKNTGADTGELFF. The CDR3, as DNA: TGTGCCAGCAGCAAGAATACAGGGGCGGACACCGGGGAGCTGTTTTTT.

This chain links TRBV5-1 with TRBJ2-2, with 10 bases that match TRBD2. Per the germline V gene, CDR1 is SGHRS and CDR2 is YFSETQ. The length of the CDR3 is 15 residues. Unmatched junction bases numbered 14, after V lost 5 bases and J lost 13 bases. DNA for the CDR3: TGCGCCAGCAGTTCAGGGACTAGCGCCTTCGAAGGGCTGTTTTTT. It is translated as CASSSGTSAFEGLFF.

V is TRBV5-4 and J is TRBJ2-2, with 9 bases matching TRBD1. Trimming removed 5 bases from V and 4 bases from J; junction bases left unmatched: 6. The CDR3 is made up of 15 amino acids. Looked up from germline, CDR1 is SGHNT and CDR2 is YYREEE (reference sequence). The DNA of the CDR3 is TGTGCCAGCAGGGAAGGGACAGGGAGCACCGGGGAGCTGTTTTTT. The encoded protein is CASREGTGSTGELFF.

The chain is built from TRBV7-9 and TRBJ2-2; D is possibly TRBD2 (6 bases). V was shortened by 4 bases and J by 7 bases, with 13 bases between the two germline ends. The CDR3 totals 14 residues. Germline CDR1 SEHNR, CDR2 FQNEAQ (reference sequence). The CDR3 DNA reads as TGTGCCAGCAGCTCGCAAACTAGCATCGGGGAGCTGTTTTTT. Its protein product is CASSSQTSIGELFF.